A single sample gave rise to the 18 T cell receptor beta chains below, sequenced in a study of Tregs in tolerant kidney transplant recipients. Profiled with immunoSEQ multiplex PCR; TCRdb holds only in-frame clones, not every one. This repertoire shows roughly 86,000 clones, over 85% found once; its top ten account for 1.6%. The nonmyeloablative bone marrow transplants came from related graft donors, with transient mixed chimerism. The sample was CD4+ T cells from blood (PBMCs), taken 12 months after the transplant. Receptors originate from a human patient who received a combined kidney and bone marrow transplant. These T cells may partly come from the graft donor.

J is TRBJ1-5 and V is TRBV2; TRBD1 matches 8 bases. The CDR3 is made up of 18 amino acids. The germline V gene has CDR1 SNHLY and CDR2 FYNNEI. Trimming took 4 bases from V and 9 from J; bases not matched to a gene: 20. The CDR3 sequence: CASSGDATGALGGWPQHF. As DNA, the CDR3 is TGTGCCAGCAGTGGAGATGCGACAGGGGCCCTAGGAGGATGGCCCCAGCATTTT.

The chain employs TRBV7-2 and TRBJ2-1; possibly TRBD2 for D (5 bases). The CDR3 totals 15 residues. The germline V gene has CDR1 SGHTA and CDR2 FQGNSA. With 5 bases removed from V and 4 bases from J, the gap between germline ends came to 15 bases. This CDR3 is CASSLRGLGYNEQFF. In nucleotides, the CDR3 is TGTGCCAGCAGCCTCCGAGGGCTAGGATACAATGAGCAGTTCTTC.

The CDR3 loop is CAWSISRTDIFNEKLFF. CDR3 bases: TGTGCCTGGAGTATTTCCCGGACAGATATATTTAATGAAAAACTGTTTTTT. The chain is built from TRBV30 and TRBJ1-4, with D maybe TRBD1 (6 bases). Germline assignment: CDR1 GTSNPN and CDR2 SVGIG (reference sequence). CDR3 length: 17 amino acids. With 2 bases removed from V and 4 bases from J, the gap between germline ends came to 20 bases.

The chain has TRBV4-2 and TRBJ2-7; TRBD2 aligns across 9 bases. The CDR3 is 18 amino acids. V lost 0 bases to trimming and J lost 1 base; unmatched junction nucleotides: 10. Germline V lookup: CDR1 LGHNA, CDR2 YNFKEQ. The CDR3 spells CASSQESSSGIWSYEQYF. For the CDR3, the DNA is TGTGCCAGCAGCCAAGAGTCGTCTAGCGGGATTTGGTCCTACGAGCAGTACTTC.

The chain uses TRBV29-1 and TRBJ1-5; 7 positions match TRBD1. Germline values: CDR1 SQVTM, CDR2 ANQGSEA. CDR3 length equals 12 residues. J lost 4 bases, V lost 6 bases, and 3 bases had no gene match. Here the CDR3 reads CSVGQPNQPQHF. The CDR3 DNA reads TGCAGCGTGGGACAGCCGAATCAGCCCCAGCATTTT.

This rearrangement joins TRBV7-2 to TRBJ1-2; 7 bases are shared with TRBD1. The CDR3 extends over 14 amino acids. The J segment lost 5 bases and the V segment lost 2 bases, leaving 5 bases of the junction unmatched. Germline CDR1 reads SGHTA; CDR2 reads FQGNSA. The CDR3 protein is CASSLTGTDYGYTF. CDR3 coding DNA: TGTGCCAGCAGCTTAACCGGGACAGATTATGGCTACACCTTC.

V gene TRBV4-1 combines with J gene TRBJ2-7; 7 bases are a match to TRBD2. V lost 0 bases to trimming and J lost 4 bases; unmatched junction nucleotides: 6. The CDR3 has 15 residues. Germline CDR1 and CDR2: MGHRA and YSYEKL. CDR3 coding DNA: TGCGCCAGCAGCCAAGATGCCGCTAGCGGATACGAGCAGTACTTC. Translated, it gives CASSQDAASGYEQYF.

The V and J genes are TRBV11-2 and TRBJ2-5, with D perhaps TRBD2 (7 bases). V was cut by 5 bases and J by 3 bases, with 13 bases left in between. This CDR3 comprises 14 residues. Germline CDR1 is SGHAT and CDR2 is FQNNGV. CDR3 sequence reads: CASSQGLAEETQYF. DNA of the CDR3: TGTGCCAGCAGCCAGGGGCTAGCGGAAGAGACCCAGTACTTC.

V gene TRBV5-1 combines with J gene TRBJ1-5, with 8 bases lining up with TRBD1. Per the germline V gene, CDR1 is SGHRS and CDR2 is YFSETQ. This CDR3 is built from 15 residues. Unmatched junction bases numbered 3, after V lost 4 bases and J lost 0 bases. The CDR3 sequence is CASSRTGNSNQPQHF. For the CDR3, the DNA is TGCGCCAGCAGCAGGACAGGGAATAGCAATCAGCCCCAGCATTTT.

This clone was recorded a few times. This chain's CDR3 is CASSLDRGSEAFF. The CDR3 DNA sequence: TGTGCCAGCAGCTTAGACAGGGGATCTGAAGCTTTCTTT. The rearrangement uses TRBV5-4 and TRBJ1-1; 8 bases line up with TRBD1. Germline values: CDR1 SGHNT, CDR2 YYREEE (reference sequence). The junction had 3 bases not matched to a gene; V was cut back by 2 bases and J by 6 bases. This CDR3 comprises 13 residues. The full variable domain, in which reference TRBV5-4 and TRBJ1-1 provide the parts outside the CDR3, is ETGVTQSPTHLIKTRGQQVTLRCSSQSGHNTVSWYQQALGQGPQFIFQYYREEENGRGNFPPRFSGLQFPNYSSELNVNALELDDSALYLCASSLDRGSEAFFGQGTRLTVV.

This chain uses TRBV11-2 with TRBJ2-4, with D perhaps TRBD2 (5 bases). V was cut by 4 bases and J by 0 bases, with 16 bases left in between. The CDR3 loop spans 17 amino acids. Looked up from germline, CDR1 is SGHAT and CDR2 is FQNNGV. CDR3: CASSSGYRGLAKNIQYF. The CDR3 DNA is TGTGCCAGCAGCTCGGGATACCGTGGATTAGCCAAAAACATTCAGTACTTC.

The genes are TRBV5-1 and TRBJ2-3; 8 bases fit TRBD1. Germline-derived CDR1 and CDR2 are SGHRS and YFSETQ. The CDR3 sequence is 17 residues long. The V and J ends lost 0 bases and 2 bases, in that order; junction bases with no gene match: 8. CDR3 bases: TGCGCCAGCAGCTTGGGGAACAGGGGGATCTCCACAGATACGCAGTATTTT. Protein product: CASSLGNRGISTDTQYF.

This chain uses TRBV5-1 with TRBJ1-2, with D hard to call. V gave up 4 bases and J gave up 7 bases, with 14 bases separating them. The CDR3 contains 13 residues. Germline V gene lookup returns CDR1 SGHRS and CDR2 YFSETQ. CDR3 in DNA: TGCGCCAGCAGCATCCAACCCCAGTCTGGCTACACCTTC. Protein product: CASSIQPQSGYTF.

The DNA for the CDR3 is TGTGCCAGCAGTTTAGCGGGGGGGCCTGGGAAAAACATTCAGTACTTC. Translated: CASSLAGGPGKNIQYF. J is TRBJ2-4 and V is TRBV27, with TRBD2 matching over 9 bases. Germline CDR1 is MNHEY and CDR2 is SMNVEV (reference sequence). The CDR3 is 16 residues long. The V and J ends lost 2 bases and 4 bases, in that order; junction bases with no gene match: 6.

The chain uses TRBV11-3 and TRBJ1-3; D gene ambiguous. The germline V gene has CDR1 SGHNT and CDR2 YENEEA. Deletions cut 3 bases from V and 7 bases from J, with 10 bases between. The CDR3 has 13 residues. The CDR3 sequence is CASSFRGRNTIYF. CDR3 bases: TGTGCCAGCAGCTTTCGGGGTAGGAACACCATATATTTT.

In its sample, this clone was seen a few times. The V and J genes are TRBV19 and TRBJ1-5; TRBD1 agrees at 8 bases. V lost 7 bases, J lost 2 bases, and 1 base stayed unmatched. Germline CDR1 and CDR2: LNHDA and SQIVND (reference sequence). The CDR3 extends over 13 amino acids. This CDR3 is CASNRGGNQPQHF. DNA of the CDR3: TGTGCCAGTAACAGGGGGGGCAATCAGCCCCAGCATTTT.

The chain combines TRBV7-2 with TRBJ2-3; TRBD1 matches at 7 bases. The CDR3 spans 16 residues. Trimming at V came to 3 bases and at J to 7 bases, leaving 13 bases not matched to a gene. CDR1 and CDR2 (germline): SGHTA, FQGNSA. CDR3 amino acids: CASSFVDLRGQNTQYF. The DNA of the CDR3 is TGTGCCAGCAGCTTCGTGGACCTCCGGGGACAGAATACGCAGTATTTT.

The chain combines TRBV5-1 with TRBJ1-5; 7 bases agree with TRBD1. Germline lookup yields CDR1 SGHRS and CDR2 YFSETQ. V was pared by 4 bases and J by 2 bases, with 3 bases of the junction left unmatched. The CDR3 covers 14 residues. DNA of the CDR3: TGCGCCAGCAGCGAAGGGACAGGCAATCAGCCCCAGCATTTT. The encoded protein is CASSEGTGNQPQHF. The full variable domain, with the rest looked up from reference TRBV5-1 and TRBJ1-5, is KAGVTQTPRYLIKTRGQQVTLSCSPISGHRSVSWYQQTPGQGLQFLFEYFSETQRNKGNFPGRFSGRQFSNSRSEMNVSTLELGDSALYLCASSEGTGNQPQHFGDGTRLSIL.